Shown below are 28 T cell receptor beta chains from a single sample sequenced in a study of blood T cell repertoires in COVID-19. Some clones are missing from TCRdb's copy, which holds only in-frame ones; the method was immunoSEQ multiplex PCR. Among more than 95,000 clones, 70% to 90% were seen once, and the ten largest hold approximately 3.1%. The sequenced material came from peripheral blood. The receptors here all came from a man aged 45-65 years in a cohort sampled during active COVID-19.

The chain links TRBV5-5 to TRBJ1-5; D possibly corresponds to TRBD1 (5 bases). CDR1 is SGHKS and CDR2 is YYEKEE in the germline V gene (reference sequence). This CDR3 region has 14 residues. V lost 4 bases and J 4 bases, leaving 12 bases between the germline ends. CDR3 coding DNA: TGTGCCAGCAGCCTTGGGGGGGGTAATCAGCCCCAGCATTTT. This gives the protein CASSLGGGNQPQHF.

V and J are TRBV9 and TRBJ2-5, with TRBD2 matching 9 bases. Trimming at V came to 3 bases and at J to 7 bases, leaving 7 bases not matched to a gene. There are 14 residues in the CDR3. The germline gives CDR1 SGDLS, CDR2 YYNGEE. The CDR3 reads CASSEGAAGGTQYF. The DNA of the CDR3 is TGTGCCAGCAGCGAAGGGGCAGCGGGAGGGACCCAGTACTTC.

V and J are TRBV24-1 and TRBJ2-3; TRBD1 agrees at 7 bases. This CDR3 has 15 amino acids. V shed 4 bases, J shed 1 base, and the junction held 4 bases outside the gene matches. CDR1 and CDR2 (germline): KGHDR, SFDVKD. The CDR3 reads CATSDIGQGTDTQYF. As DNA, the CDR3 is TGTGCCACCAGTGACATTGGACAGGGCACAGATACGCAGTATTTT.

This sequence joins TRBV6-2 or TRBV6-3 and TRBJ2-3; D might be TRBD2 (5 bases). The CDR3 extends over 18 amino acids. V gave up 2 bases and J gave up 1 base, with 19 bases separating them. The germline CDR1 and CDR2 sequences are MNHEY and SVGEGT. The CDR3 nucleotides are TGTGCCAGCAGTTACGACACCCGGGGAAGAATAGGCACAGATACGCAGTATTTT. It specifies CASSYDTRGRIGTDTQYF.

This rearrangement joins TRBV6-6 to TRBJ2-5, with a tentative D call TRBD1 (6 bases). In germline, CDR1 is MNHNY, CDR2 SVGAGI (reference sequence). The CDR3 covers 14 residues. V gave up 2 bases and J gave up 5 bases, with 12 bases separating them. In nucleotides, the CDR3 is TGTGCCAGCAGTTACGCCGGACAGTGGGAGACCCAGTACTTC. Translating it yields CASSYAGQWETQYF.

The rearrangement links TRBV7-2 to TRBJ2-1, with 7 positions matching TRBD1. The CDR3 spans 15 residues. Unmatched junction bases numbered 6, after V lost 0 bases and J lost 7 bases. The germline V gene has CDR1 SGHTA and CDR2 FQGNSA. The CDR3 region is CASSLAQKQGNEQFF. CDR3 in DNA: TGTGCCAGCAGCTTAGCCCAAAAACAGGGGAATGAGCAGTTCTTC.

The chain uses TRBV6-5 and TRBJ1-4; 7 bases agree with TRBD1. CDR1 MNHEY and CDR2 SVGAGI come from the germline V gene. The CDR3 totals 13 residues. After removal of 6 bases from V and 3 bases from J, the junction contained 1 base not matched to a gene. As DNA, the CDR3 is TGTGCCAGCAGAGGGACAGCTAATGAAAAACTGTTTTTT. This codes for CASRGTANEKLFF.

This clone has only a few counts. The V gene is TRBV7-9, the J gene TRBJ1-2; tentatively, D is TRBD1 (6 bases). Per the germline V gene, CDR1 is SEHNR and CDR2 is FQNEAQ (reference sequence). Trimming removed 1 base from V and 8 bases from J, with 20 bases in between. The length of the CDR3 is 16 residues. The CDR3 coding sequence is TGTGCCAGCAGCTTAGGGCTTCTCTGGGGGGGCGACGGCTACACCTTC. This encodes CASSLGLLWGGDGYTF.

The chain employs TRBV5-6 and TRBJ1-6, with D possibly matching TRBD1 (6 bases). The V gene lost 4 bases and the J gene lost 4 bases, with 12 bases spanning the gap. From germline, CDR1 is SGHDT and CDR2 YYEEEE. The CDR3 loop spans 15 amino acids. CDR3 nucleotides: TGTGCCAGCAGCACGGGACAAGGATATAATTCACCCCTCCACTTT. Translation: CASSTGQGYNSPLHF. The variable domain in full, with the rest retrieved from reference TRBV5-6 and TRBJ1-6, is DAGVTQSPTHLIKTRGQQVTLRCSPKSGHDTVSWYQQALGQGPQFIFQYYEEEERQRGNFPDRFSGHQFPNYSSELNVNALLLGDSALYLCASSTGQGYNSPLHFGNGTRLTVT.

This clone was found a few times. The V call is TRBV11-3, the J call TRBJ2-5, with TRBD1 matching 10 bases. V gave up 4 bases and J gave up 5 bases; unmatched junction bases: 7. The CDR3 spans 15 residues. CDR1 is SGHNT and CDR2 is YENEEA in the germline V gene. The CDR3 bases are TGTGCCAGCAGCTCGTCCGGGACAGGGGTTGAGACCCAGTACTTC. It specifies CASSSSGTGVETQYF.

The chain has TRBV5-8 and TRBJ1-3; D is possibly TRBD1 (6 bases). CDR3 length: 14 amino acids. Germline-derived CDR1 and CDR2 are SGHTS and YDEGEE. Trimming removed 6 bases from V and 2 bases from J, with 12 bases in between. Written as DNA, the CDR3 is TGTGCCAGCACCCAACAGGGAGCTGGAAACACCATATATTTT. Protein sequence: CASTQQGAGNTIYF.

This clone showed up just a few times. The V gene is TRBV4-1, the J gene TRBJ1-1; D might be TRBD1 (6 bases). Trimming removed 5 bases from V and 3 bases from J, with 16 bases in between. The CDR3 is 15 residues long. Germline V gene sequence: CDR1 MGHRA, CDR2 YSYEKL. The CDR3 coding sequence is TGCGCCAGCAGCAGGGTATTTTCAGGGGACACTGAAGCTTTCTTT. Its translation is CASSRVFSGDTEAFF.

This chain links TRBV25-1 with TRBJ1-2, with TRBD1 matching over 7 bases. Trimming removed 8 bases from V and 3 bases from J; junction bases left unmatched: 6. The CDR3 runs 13 residues. Germline CDR1 MGHDK, CDR2 SYGVNS. The CDR3: CASSRGHDYGYTF. CDR3 DNA: TGTGCCAGCTCGAGGGGGCATGACTATGGCTACACCTTC.

The chain carries TRBV18 and TRBJ1-3; possibly TRBD1 for D (5 bases). CDR1 is KGHSH, CDR2 LQKENI, per germline. The germline V and J ends were trimmed by 2 bases and 0 bases, with 11 bases remaining between them. The CDR3 runs to 16 residues. CDR3 loop: CASSPTGAHSGNTIYF. The CDR3 DNA follows: TGTGCCAGCTCACCAACAGGAGCCCACTCTGGAAACACCATATATTTT.

The chain employs TRBV11-2 and TRBJ1-1, with D possibly matching TRBD1 (5 bases). This CDR3 spans 14 amino acids. Per the germline V gene, CDR1 is SGHAT and CDR2 is FQNNGV. V lost 5 bases, J lost 3 bases, and 13 bases lay in between. For the CDR3, the DNA is TGTGCCAGCAGCCGACCCGGGGGGTACACTGAAGCTTTCTTT. Translating it yields CASSRPGGYTEAFF.

The chain joins TRBV27 to TRBJ1-2, with 9 positions matching TRBD1. This CDR3 is 13 amino acids long. V shed 7 bases, J shed 3 bases, and the junction held 3 bases outside the gene matches. Germline V gives CDR1 MNHEY, CDR2 SMNVEV (reference sequence). The CDR3 spells CASKRQGDYGYTF. CDR3 DNA sequence: TGTGCCAGCAAGAGACAGGGGGACTATGGCTACACCTTC.

CDR3 DNA: TGCGCCAGCAGCTTGGCAGGGGCGACCACTGAAGCTTTCTTT. It yields the protein CASSLAGATTEAFF. The chain employs TRBV5-1 and TRBJ1-1; tentative D call: TRBD1 (6 bases). The CDR3 has 14 residues. The V end was cut by 0 bases, the J end by 4 bases, with 10 bases between. CDR1 is SGHRS, CDR2 YFSETQ, per germline.

The chain employs TRBV3-1 (or the pseudogene TRBV3-2) and TRBJ1-5; possibly TRBD1 for D (5 bases). CDR3 length equals 14 residues. With 11 bases removed from V and 3 bases from J, the gap between germline ends came to 17 bases. The germline CDR1 and CDR2 sequences are LGHDT and YNNKEL (reference sequence). The DNA of the CDR3 is TGTGCCCGCGGGGGGGGGAGAACCAATCAGCCCCAGCATTTT. As protein: CARGGGRTNQPQHF.

The chain has TRBV12-3 or TRBV12-4 and TRBJ2-7; D remains ambiguous. This CDR3 has 12 residues. V was trimmed by 3 bases and J by 7 bases, leaving 10 bases between them. The CDR3 DNA follows: TGTGCCAGCAGTTTTGCATCCGGGGAGCAGTACTTC. Amino acids: CASSFASGEQYF.

The chain is built from TRBV28 and TRBJ1-1, with D hard to call. V gave up 8 bases and J gave up 2 bases, with 9 bases separating them. Per germline, CDR1 MDHEN and CDR2 SYDVKM. The CDR3 totals 12 residues. The CDR3 DNA reads TGTGCCAGCGCCACGGGAAACACTGAAGCTTTCTTT. It yields the protein CASATGNTEAFF.

The chain links TRBV5-1 to TRBJ1-5; D gene uncertain. The CDR3 runs 14 residues. Germline-derived CDR1 and CDR2 are SGHRS and YFSETQ. Trimming pared 4 bases from V and 2 bases from J, leaving 10 bases between. CDR3 sequence: CASSPGSGNQPQHF. The CDR3 DNA reads as TGCGCCAGCAGCCCCGGGAGCGGCAATCAGCCCCAGCATTTT.

This chain uses TRBV7-9 with TRBJ2-3; 11 bases are shared with TRBD1. The junction had 5 bases not matched to a gene; V was cut back by 6 bases and J by 3 bases. Germline assignment: CDR1 SEHNR and CDR2 FQNEAQ (reference sequence). The CDR3 spans 15 residues. This CDR3 is CASSTGTGGTDTQYF. DNA of the CDR3: TGTGCCAGCAGTACCGGGACAGGGGGAACAGATACGCAGTATTTT.

This chain joins TRBV7-2 and TRBJ2-1; 9 bases map to TRBD2. The V segment lost 1 base and the J segment 6 bases; nucleotides outside the gene matches: 4. The germline V gene encodes CDR1 SGHTA and CDR2 FQGNSA. The CDR3 contains 15 residues. The CDR3 DNA reads TGTGCCAGCAGCTTAGTTGCGGGGGGGATCAATGAGCAGTTCTTC. It yields the protein CASSLVAGGINEQFF. The full variable domain, with the rest looked up from reference TRBV7-2 and TRBJ2-1, is GAGVSQSPSNKVTEKGKDVELRCDPISGHTALYWYRQSLGQGLEFLIYFQGNSAPDKSGLPSDRFSAERTGGSVSTLTIQRTQQEDSAVYLCASSLVAGGINEQFFGPGTRLTVL.

The chain links TRBV6-5 to TRBJ1-4, with D hard to call. CDR3 length: 13 amino acids. The V gene lost 8 bases and the J gene lost 10 bases, with 17 bases spanning the gap. CDR1 and CDR2 (germline): MNHEY, SVGAGI. The CDR3, as DNA: TGTGCCAGCCGGCCCGTACTTGGCGGAAAACTGTTTTTT. Its protein product is CASRPVLGGKLFF.

V usage is TRBV28 and J usage is TRBJ1-4, with 9 bases aligning to TRBD1. Looked up from germline, CDR1 is MDHEN and CDR2 is SYDVKM. The CDR3 runs 14 residues. J was trimmed by 7 bases and V by 6 bases; bases with no gene match: 6. Written as DNA, the CDR3 is TGTGCCAGCAGGGGACAGGGAAGGAGTGAAAAACTGTTTTTT. Translated, it gives CASRGQGRSEKLFF.

The V call is TRBV7-8, the J call TRBJ2-7, with 8 bases lining up with TRBD2. V shed 2 bases and J 2 bases; nucleotides not matched to a gene: 2. Looked up from germline, CDR1 is SGHVS and CDR2 is FQNEAQ. The CDR3 loop spans 14 amino acids. The CDR3 sequence is CASSLNSGAYEQYV. For the CDR3, the DNA is TGTGCCAGCAGCTTAAATAGCGGGGCCTACGAGCAGTACGTC.

With respect to this clone: At one end the junction does not follow the germline gene, possibly because of a read error. The chain links TRBV7-9 to TRBJ2-7, with no clear D. The germline V gene has CDR1 SEHNR and CDR2 FQNEAQ (reference sequence). The CDR3 sequence is 13 residues long. Here the CDR3 reads CASSPTVERFKEF. Written as DNA, the CDR3 is TGTGCCAGCAGCCCAACGGTGGAGAGGTTCAAGGAATTC.

The chain links TRBV7-9 to TRBJ2-3; TRBD1 aligns across 9 bases. The CDR3 runs to 15 residues. Germline assignment: CDR1 SEHNR and CDR2 FQNEAQ (reference sequence). V gave up 5 bases and J gave up 4 bases; unmatched junction bases: 7. The CDR3 bases are TGTGCCAGCAGCCGACGGACAGGGGTGGCAGATACGCAGTATTTT. Translation: CASSRRTGVADTQYF.